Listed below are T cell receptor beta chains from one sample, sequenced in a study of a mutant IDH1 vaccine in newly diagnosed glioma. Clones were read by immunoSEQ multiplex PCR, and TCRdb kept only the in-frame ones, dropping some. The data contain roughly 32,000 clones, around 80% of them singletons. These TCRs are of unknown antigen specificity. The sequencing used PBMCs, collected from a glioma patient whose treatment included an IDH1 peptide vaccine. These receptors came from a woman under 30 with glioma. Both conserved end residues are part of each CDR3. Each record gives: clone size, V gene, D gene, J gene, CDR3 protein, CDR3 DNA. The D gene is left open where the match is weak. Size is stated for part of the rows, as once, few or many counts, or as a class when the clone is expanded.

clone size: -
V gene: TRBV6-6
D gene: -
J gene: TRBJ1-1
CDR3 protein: CASSYRGGDTEAFF
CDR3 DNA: TGTGCCAGCAGTTACAGGGGTGGTGACACTGAAGCTTTCTTT

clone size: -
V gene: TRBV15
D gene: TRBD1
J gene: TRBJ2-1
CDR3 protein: CATATGRYNEQFF
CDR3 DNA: TGTGCCACCGCGACAGGGCGGTACAATGAGCAGTTCTTC

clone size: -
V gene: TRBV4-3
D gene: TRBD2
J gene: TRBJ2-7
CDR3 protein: CASSQELAGEQYF
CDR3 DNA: TGCGCCAGCAGCCAAGAACTAGCGGGAGAGCAGTACTTC

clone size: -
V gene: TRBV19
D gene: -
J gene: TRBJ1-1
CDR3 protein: CASLSRALLNTEAFF
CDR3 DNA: TGTGCCAGCCTAAGCAGGGCCCTCCTTAACACTGAAGCTTTCTTT

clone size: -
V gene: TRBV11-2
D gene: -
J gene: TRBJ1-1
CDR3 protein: CASSLGGGIKNTEAFF
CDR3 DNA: TGTGCCAGCAGCTTAGGGGGCGGGATCAAGAACACTGAAGCTTTCTTT

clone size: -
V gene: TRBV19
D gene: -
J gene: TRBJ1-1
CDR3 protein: CASSIGQLNTEAFF
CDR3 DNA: TGTGCCAGTAGTATAGGACAGTTGAACACTGAAGCTTTCTTT

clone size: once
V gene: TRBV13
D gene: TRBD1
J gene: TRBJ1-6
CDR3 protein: CASSLGRRGTYNSPLHF
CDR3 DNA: TGTGCCAGCAGCTTAGGCCGCAGGGGGACCTATAATTCACCCCTCCACTTT

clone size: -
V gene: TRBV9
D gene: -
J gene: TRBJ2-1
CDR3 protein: CASSLAAGAYNEQFF
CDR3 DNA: TGTGCCAGCAGCCTCGCAGCAGGGGCCTACAATGAGCAGTTCTTC

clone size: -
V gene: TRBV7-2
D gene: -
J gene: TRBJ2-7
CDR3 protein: CASSLDTREQYF
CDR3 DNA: TGTGCCAGCAGCTTAGATACCCGGGAGCAGTACTTC

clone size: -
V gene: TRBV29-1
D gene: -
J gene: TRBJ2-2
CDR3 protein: CSVIGAGGELFF
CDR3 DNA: TGCAGCGTTATTGGGGCGGGCGGGGAGCTGTTTTTT

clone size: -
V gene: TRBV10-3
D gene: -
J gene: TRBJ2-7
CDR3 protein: CAISGGREQYF
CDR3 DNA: TGTGCCATCAGTGGGGGGCGCGAGCAGTACTTC

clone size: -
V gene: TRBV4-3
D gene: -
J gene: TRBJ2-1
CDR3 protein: CASSQSSGRDYNEQFF
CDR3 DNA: TGCGCCAGCAGCCAAAGTTCCGGCAGAGACTACAATGAGCAGTTCTTC

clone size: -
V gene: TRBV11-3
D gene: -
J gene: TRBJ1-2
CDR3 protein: CASSPRRTVNANYGYTF
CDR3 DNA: TGTGCCAGCAGCCCCCGCCGGACAGTCAACGCTAACTATGGCTACACCTTC

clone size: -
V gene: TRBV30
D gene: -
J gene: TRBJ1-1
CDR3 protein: CAWKRPGGGTEAFF
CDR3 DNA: TGTGCCTGGAAGAGACCGGGGGGGGGCACTGAAGCTTTCTTT

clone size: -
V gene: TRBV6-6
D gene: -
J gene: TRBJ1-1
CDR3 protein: CASSLTGKNTEAFF
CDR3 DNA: TGTGCCAGCAGTTTAACAGGGAAAAACACTGAAGCTTTCTTT

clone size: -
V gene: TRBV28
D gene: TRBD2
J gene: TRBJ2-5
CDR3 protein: CASRVWGGQETQYF
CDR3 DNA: TGTGCATCAAGGGTGTGGGGAGGGCAAGAGACCCAGTACTTC

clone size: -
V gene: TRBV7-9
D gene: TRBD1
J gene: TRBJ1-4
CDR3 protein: CASSFSQGASDEKLFF
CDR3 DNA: TGTGCCAGCAGCTTCTCTCAGGGGGCTAGTGATGAAAAACTGTTTTTT

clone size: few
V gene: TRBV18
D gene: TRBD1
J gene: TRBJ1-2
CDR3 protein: CASSPLDRGGYTF
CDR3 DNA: TGTGCCAGCTCACCCCTCGACAGGGGCGGCTACACCTTC

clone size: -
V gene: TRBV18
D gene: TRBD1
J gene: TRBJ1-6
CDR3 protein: CASSPPHRGQRDSPLHF
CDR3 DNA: TGTGCCAGCTCACCTCCTCACAGGGGGCAACGGGATTCACCCCTCCACTTT

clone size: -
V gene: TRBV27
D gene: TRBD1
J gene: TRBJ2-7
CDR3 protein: CASSLSFGRQGFAYEQYF
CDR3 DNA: TGTGCCAGCAGTTTATCTTTCGGACGACAGGGCTTCGCCTACGAGCAGTACTTC

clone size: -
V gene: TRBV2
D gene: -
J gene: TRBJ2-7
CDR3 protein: CASSWTESSYEQYF
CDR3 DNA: TGTGCCAGCAGTTGGACTGAAAGCTCCTACGAGCAGTACTTC

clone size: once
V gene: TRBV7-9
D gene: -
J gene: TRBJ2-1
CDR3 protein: CATASSAGGNEQFF
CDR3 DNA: TGTGCCACGGCATCATCGGCTGGGGGCAATGAGCAGTTCTTC

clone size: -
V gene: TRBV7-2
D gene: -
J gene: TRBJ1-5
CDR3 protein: CASDRGGNQPQHF
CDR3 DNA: TGTGCCAGTGATCGGGGCGGCAATCAGCCCCAGCATTTT

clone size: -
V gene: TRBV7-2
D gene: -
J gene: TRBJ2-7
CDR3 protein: CASSSGHGYEQYF
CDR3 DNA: TGTGCCAGCAGCTCCGGACACGGCTACGAGCAGTACTTC

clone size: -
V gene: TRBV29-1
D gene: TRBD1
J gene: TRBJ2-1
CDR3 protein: CSVGDRVRLNEQFF
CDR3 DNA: TGCAGCGTGGGAGACAGGGTTCGGCTCAATGAGCAGTTCTTC

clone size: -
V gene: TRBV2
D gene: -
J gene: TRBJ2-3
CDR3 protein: CASGDSSRTDTQYF
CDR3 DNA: TGTGCCAGCGGGGACTCGAGTCGCACAGATACGCAGTATTTT

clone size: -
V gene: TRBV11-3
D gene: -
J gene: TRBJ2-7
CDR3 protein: CASSLELDYEQYF
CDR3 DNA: TGTGCCAGCAGCTTAGAACTTGACTACGAGCAGTACTTC

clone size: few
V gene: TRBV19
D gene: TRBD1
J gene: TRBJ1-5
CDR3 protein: CVSSIGGQSNQPQHF
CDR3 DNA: TGTGTCAGTAGTATTGGGGGACAGAGCAATCAGCCCCAGCATTTT